These 4 T cell receptor beta chains came from one sample sequenced in a study of T cells in Graves' hyperthyroidism and ophthalmopathy. RNA transcripts were the template for amplifying TCR beta CDR3 regions. The TCR CDR3 was amplified in a first-round RT-PCR using the HTBI primer set. TCRdb ran MiXCR on the multiplex PCR reads and lists one entry per CDR3 protein. The data show 250,000 to 300,000 distinct CDR3 sequences, roughly an eighth seen once. Sequencing used blood. The receptors shown here come from a woman between 35 and 50 years old with Graves' hyperthyroidism.

This clonotype was observed at least ten times. The gene calls are TRBV18 and TRBJ2-7; 9 bases agree with TRBD2. Germline trimming cut 3 bases from V and 1 base from J; bases unmatched to any gene: 4. This CDR3 comprises 15 residues. Germline CDR1 and CDR2: KGHSH and LQKENI. The CDR3 DNA reads TGTGCCAGCTCACCGGCTAGCGGGGCATCCTACGAGCAGTACTTC. Translation gives CASSPASGASYEQYF. Filled out from reference TRBV18 and TRBJ2-7, the complete variable domain reads NAGVMQNPRHLVRRRGQEARLRCSPMKGHSHVYWYRQLPEEGLKFMVYLQKENIIDESGMPKERFSAEFPKEGPSILRIQQVVRGDSAAYFCASSPASGASYEQYFGPGTRLTVT.

This clonotype was counted a single time. A read error may be the cause here, since a much bigger clone is one base away. The chain combines TRBV12-3 or TRBV12-4 with TRBJ2-2; unclear D gene. V lost 8 bases, J lost 2 bases, and 12 bases lay in between. The CDR3 sequence is 14 residues long. Here the CDR3 reads CASGATQNTGELFF. The CDR3 DNA sequence: TGTGCCAGCGGAGCGACACAAAACACCGGGGAGCTGTTTTTT.

This clonotype was detected many times. This chain uses TRBV2 with TRBJ1-2; 7 nucleotides match TRBD1. Germline V CDR1 and CDR2: SNHLY, FYNNEI. V shed 6 bases, J shed 3 bases, and the junction held 7 bases outside the gene matches. The CDR3 sequence is 14 residues long. CDR3 sequence: CASRTDRRYYGYTF. DNA of the CDR3: TGTGCCAGCAGGACGGACAGGAGATACTATGGCTACACCTTC.

This clonotype was recorded a few times. This sequence joins TRBV4-1 and TRBJ1-4; TRBD1 matches at 11 bases. Germline V gives CDR1 MGHRA, CDR2 YSYEKL. The CDR3 has 17 amino acids. J lost 7 bases, V lost 4 bases, and 11 bases had no gene match. CDR3 residues: CASSRTGRGTGGEKLFF. CDR3 coding DNA: TGCGCCAGCAGCCGCACGGGTCGTGGGACAGGGGGTGAAAAACTGTTTTTT.